What follows is one T cell receptor beta chain and its context. The record originates from a study of glioma-infiltrating T cells after dendritic cell vaccination. Profiling relied on immunoSEQ multiplex PCR, and the TCRdb table lists in-frame clones only, not all of them. The table lists tens of thousands of clones, over 70% of them singletons. Looked up from germline, CDR1 is SGDLS and CDR2 is YYNGEE. CDR3 length: 16 amino acids. Trimming cost V 3 bases and J 3 bases; bases outside gene matches: 8. No glioblastoma patient carried an isocitrate dehydrogenase mutation. The sequencing used blood, collected before dendritic cell vaccination. V and J are TRBV9 and TRBJ1-2; 10 bases are a match to TRBD1. This receptor was taken from a human donor with glioblastoma. This CDR3 is CASSATDGQGDYGYTF. CDR3 DNA: TGTGCCAGCAGCGCAACCGACGGACAGGGGGACTATGGCTACACCTTC. Full variable domain (outside the CDR3, taken from reference TRBV9 and TRBJ1-2): DSGVTQTPKHLITATGQRVTLRCSPRSGDLSVYWYQQSLDQGLQFLIQYYNGEERAKGNILERFSAQQFPDLHSELNLSSLELGDSALYFCASSATDGQGDYGYTFGSGTRLTVV.